These 16 T cell receptor beta chains were all obtained from the same sample, sequenced in a study of blood T cell repertoires in COVID-19. TCRdb keeps only in-frame clones here, not all; method: immunoSEQ multiplex PCR. The table includes around 330,000 clones, about nine tenths detected once. Sequenced input: PBMCs or T cells enriched from blood (not recorded which). The receptors come from a man aged 55-75 years who had recovered from COVID-19.

The rearrangement links TRBV11-1 to TRBJ1-1, with D perhaps TRBD1 (5 bases). This CDR3 spans 13 amino acids. From germline, CDR1 is SGHAT and CDR2 FQDESV (reference sequence). Trimming took 3 bases from V and 8 from J, leaving 13 bases between them. CDR3: CASSFSSDIEAFF. CDR3 DNA sequence: TGTGCCAGCAGCTTTTCGTCGGACATCGAAGCTTTCTTT.

This clone appeared a single time. CDR3 sequence (DNA): TGTGCCAGCAGCCAGGTCCCCGACACTGGAAACACCATATATTTT. This translates into CASSQVPDTGNTIYF. The genes are TRBV9 and TRBJ1-3; D unclear. Trimming left V 4 bases short and J 2 bases short, with 13 bases between. Germline V gene lookup returns CDR1 SGDLS and CDR2 YYNGEE. This CDR3 is 15 amino acids long. Looking up the rest from reference TRBV9 and TRBJ1-3 gives the full variable domain: DSGVTQTPKHLITATGQRVTLRCSPRSGDLSVYWYQQSLDQGLQFLIQYYNGEERAKGNILERFSAQQFPDLHSELNLSSLELGDSALYFCASSQVPDTGNTIYFGEGSWLTVV.

The J gene is TRBJ2-7, the V gene TRBV11-2; D possibly corresponds to TRBD2 (5 bases). CDR3 length: 13 residues. The ends were cut back, 6 bases at V and 6 bases at J, with 15 bases in the middle. In germline, CDR1 is SGHAT, CDR2 FQNNGV. As DNA, the CDR3 is TGTGCCAGCAGAATAGGAGGAGGCGGCGAGCAGTACTTC. Residues: CASRIGGGGEQYF.

CDR3 sequence (DNA): TGTGCCAGCAGTGTTACAACAGGAAATTCACCCCTCCACTTT. This codes for CASSVTTGNSPLHF. The chain couples TRBV2 to TRBJ1-6; possible D gene TRBD1, 5 bases. V dropped 4 bases and J dropped 7 bases, with 11 bases sitting between them. The CDR3 spans 14 residues. The germline V gene has CDR1 SNHLY and CDR2 FYNNEI.

The chain carries TRBV18 and TRBJ1-5, with 7 bases fitting TRBD1. The CDR3 consists of 16 residues. Germline CDR1 KGHSH, CDR2 LQKENI. The V and J ends lost 3 bases and 9 bases, in that order; junction bases with no gene match: 14. The CDR3 region has the DNA TGTGCCAGCTCACCCCTAGAGGGGACAGCCTTTTCGCCCCAGCATTTT. Its translation: CASSPLEGTAFSPQHF.

This rearrangement joins TRBV5-1 to TRBJ2-7; 9 bases agree with TRBD2. CDR1 and CDR2 (germline): SGHRS, YFSETQ. V lost 3 bases, J lost 3 bases, and 7 bases stayed unmatched. The CDR3 is 15 residues long. The CDR3 is CASSSGAGGLYEQYF. The CDR3 bases are TGCGCCAGCAGCTCTGGAGCGGGAGGCCTCTACGAGCAGTACTTC. The entire variable domain, with the rest obtained from reference TRBV5-1 and TRBJ2-7, is as follows: KAGVTQTPRYLIKTRGQQVTLSCSPISGHRSVSWYQQTPGQGLQFLFEYFSETQRNKGNFPGRFSGRQFSNSRSEMNVSTLELGDSALYLCASSSGAGGLYEQYFGPGTRLTVT.

CDR3 nucleotide sequence: TGTGCCAGCAGTTTTTCGACTGGCTACGAGCAGTACTTC. Protein product: CASSFSTGYEQYF. The chain combines TRBV28 with TRBJ2-7; D unresolved. V was trimmed by 3 bases and J by 3 bases, leaving 9 bases between them. Germline CDR1 is MDHEN and CDR2 is SYDVKM. The CDR3 has 13 amino acids.

This clone was recorded a few times. This chain joins TRBV5-1 and TRBJ1-1; D remains ambiguous. CDR1 is SGHRS, CDR2 YFSETQ, per germline. This CDR3 comprises 17 residues. Trimming took 4 bases from V and 5 from J, leaving 24 bases between them. DNA for the CDR3: TGCGCCAGCAGCCCCCGGGAAATTGTGACAAGATCAACTGAAGCTTTCTTT. It specifies CASSPREIVTRSTEAFF. Based on the CDR3 plus reference TRBV5-1 and TRBJ1-1, the full variable domain is KAGVTQTPRYLIKTRGQQVTLSCSPISGHRSVSWYQQTPGQGLQFLFEYFSETQRNKGNFPGRFSGRQFSNSRSEMNVSTLELGDSALYLCASSPREIVTRSTEAFFGQGTRLTVV.

The genes are TRBV6-4 and TRBJ1-6; D may be TRBD1 (5 bases). Germline V gene data show CDR1 as MRHNA and CDR2 as SNTAGT. Trimming removed 6 bases at V and 7 bases at J, with 16 bases between. This CDR3 region has 15 residues. The CDR3 spells CASRPAGHPNSPLHF. CDR3 sequence (DNA): TGTGCCAGCAGGCCGGCGGGGCATCCCAATTCACCCCTCCACTTT.

The V call is TRBV4-1, the J call TRBJ2-1; 10 bases are a match to TRBD2. Germline CDR1 MGHRA, CDR2 YSYEKL. Trimming cost V 6 bases and J 3 bases; bases outside gene matches: 11. The CDR3 sequence is 17 residues long. The CDR3 DNA is TGCGCCAGCAGTAAGCGGGAGGGATTTGGAGGCTACAATGAGCAGTTCTTC. This codes for CASSKREGFGGYNEQFF.

The chain couples TRBV30 to TRBJ2-1, with 8 bases aligning to TRBD1. CDR1 is GTSNPN, CDR2 SVGIG, per germline (reference sequence). The CDR3 consists of 14 residues. The trim removed 5 bases at V and 6 bases at J, leaving 9 bases unmatched. The CDR3 region is CAWGDGQGANEQFF. The DNA of the CDR3 is TGTGCCTGGGGGGACGGGCAGGGGGCCAATGAGCAGTTCTTC.

The chain recombines TRBV18 with TRBJ2-5; TRBD1 matches at 10 bases. The ends lost 2 bases at V and 5 bases at J; junction bases unmatched: 2. The germline CDR1 and CDR2 sequences are KGHSH and LQKENI. CDR3 length equals 14 residues. As DNA, the CDR3 is TGTGCCAGCTCACCAGGGACAGGGGTCGAGACCCAGTACTTC. It codes for CASSPGTGVETQYF.

The chain couples TRBV19 to TRBJ2-2, with 10 bases lining up with TRBD2. Trimming removed 5 bases from V and 5 bases from J; junction bases left unmatched: 14. CDR3 length equals 18 residues. CDR1 and CDR2 (germline): LNHDA, SQIVND (reference sequence). This CDR3 reads CASSPQTSGYRITGELFF. The CDR3 coding sequence is TGTGCCAGTAGTCCCCAGACTAGCGGGTACCGGATTACCGGGGAGCTGTTTTTT.

The gene calls are TRBV18 and TRBJ2-1, with a possible D match to TRBD2 (6 bases). V was shortened by 3 bases and J by 3 bases, with 12 bases between the two germline ends. CDR3 length: 15 residues. From germline, CDR1 is KGHSH and CDR2 LQKENI. The CDR3 bases are TGTGCCAGCTCACCGGTGGGAGGACTCTACAATGAGCAGTTCTTC. Translated: CASSPVGGLYNEQFF.

The chain uses TRBV7-3 and TRBJ2-3; 9 bases are a match to TRBD2. The V and J ends lost 5 bases and 5 bases, in that order; junction bases with no gene match: 8. There are 15 residues in the CDR3. Germline assignment: CDR1 SGHTA and CDR2 FQGTGA. CDR3 protein: CASSPTGRGGDTQYF. In nucleotides, the CDR3 is TGTGCCAGCAGCCCCACAGGGCGGGGGGGAGATACGCAGTATTTT.

The chain employs TRBV28 and TRBJ1-5; D unclear. Trimming left V 6 bases short and J 6 bases short, with 12 bases between. This CDR3 is built from 13 residues. Germline-derived CDR1 and CDR2 are MDHEN and SYDVKM. CDR3: CASSPGRGQPQHF. CDR3 sequence (DNA): TGTGCCAGCAGCCCTGGGCGGGGTCAGCCCCAGCATTTT.